This note documents a single T cell receptor beta chain sequence. No antigen is known for it. Within one base of it there is no much larger clone, and no base qualities were kept. The donors were roughly 39 Caucasian individuals from Russia, aged roughly 6 to 100 years, who were systemically healthy. About 10 milliliters of peripheral blood were drawn from each donor into EDTA-treated Vacutainer tubes. PBMCs were isolated by Ficoll-Paque density-gradient centrifugation, with at least 6.5 million obtained per sample. Total RNA, at least 6 micrograms per sample, was extracted from PBMCs with Trizol reagent. For every donor, an aliquot of PBMCs went through flow cytometry to measure the percentages of naive CD45RAhigh/CD27high T cells. The sample comes from a study of blood T cells in healthy people across ages (dated by TCRdb to 2013 to 2016). In terms of the full investigation: In model experiments, template switching captured about one uniquely barcoded TCR beta cDNA molecule for every two T cells. The study measured age-related changes in TCR beta repertoire diversity using deep sequencing normalized with unique cDNA molecular identifiers. Four age groups were formed from the donors: young (average roughly 15 years), middle-aged (less than 40), aged (approximately 60) and long-lived (about 80). To avoid experimental bias, donors of different ages were distributed randomly across sequencing lanes. The study analyzed two additional independent replicas of 1 million unique cDNA reads from the same blood draw for two donors, one aged 18 to 30 and one aged 80 or older. Beyond this particular receptor, the publication reports: The percentage of naive T cells measured by flow cytometry correlated strongly with observed TCR beta diversity. Observed TCR beta diversity per million T cells fell roughly linearly with age, and a significant reduction was already apparent by age around 40. Compared with the aged group, more naive CD4+ T cells, fewer expanded clones and increased TCR diversity were shown by the long-lived group, suggesting age selection. Because profiling used bulk unsorted PBMCs, naive and antigen-experienced compartments could not be compared conclusively. Because donor CMV infection status was unknown, age-related changes in expanded clonotypes were potentially confounded. Estimates of total diversity from one million sequenced T cells were regarded as lower bounds and underestimates.

Trimming takes 0 bases off V and 1 base off J; junction bases not matched to a gene: 5. Inclusive of the bounding cysteine and phenylalanine, the CDR3 is 17 residues long. Only the CDR3 part of the read is kept: 51 bases, read in frame from the first base. The germline V gene encodes CDR1 MGHDK and CDR2 SYGVNS. Libraries came from 5' RACE. The run used an Illumina HiSeq 2500. A second PCR of roughly 7 to 11 cycles was performed with a sample-barcoded 5' primer and a J-beta primer mix. A unique molecular identifier was introduced onto each TCR beta cDNA molecule by a template-switch 5' adaptor carrying 12 random nucleotides. Each sample yielded at least 3 million CDR3-containing paired-end reads. The Mint cDNA synthesis kit, primed by a TRBC-specific oligonucleotide, was used to synthesize first-strand cDNA from all RNA. All cDNA was treated with uracil-DNA glycosylase and then went through a first 18-cycle PCR with the universal primers M1SS and BC2_uni_R. As for how the authors treated the data: Each sample was normalized by randomly selecting 1 million high-quality reads, each carrying a distinct molecular identifier. Instead of being binned into consensus sequences, reads with shared molecular identifiers were discarded. CDR3 identification, clonotype clustering and error correction used MiTCR with a Q25 quality threshold and the strictest error-elimination algorithm. A nonparametric unseen species model with Euler transformation was used to estimate lower-bound total TCR beta diversity. TCRdb applied fastp at Q25 and MiXCR to the public reads, then kept only in-frame beta chains. Under each unique CDR3 protein, matching rows form one entry showing the most common genes and DNA. The authors' filters were not applied to this entry. The sample table shows some 1,500,000 distinct CDR3 sequences, and roughly 43% are seen once. Of the sample, more than 4% is held by the ten largest clones.

The sequence is built from TRBV25-1 and TRBJ2-1, with 8 junctional bases fitting TRBD2. The material sequenced was blood. The sequence came from a woman under 30 in good health. The CDR3 protein is CASSEYSGSFSYNEQFF. Here is the DNA: TGTGCCAGCAGTGAATACAGCGGGAGTTTTTCCTACAATGAGCAGTTCTTC.